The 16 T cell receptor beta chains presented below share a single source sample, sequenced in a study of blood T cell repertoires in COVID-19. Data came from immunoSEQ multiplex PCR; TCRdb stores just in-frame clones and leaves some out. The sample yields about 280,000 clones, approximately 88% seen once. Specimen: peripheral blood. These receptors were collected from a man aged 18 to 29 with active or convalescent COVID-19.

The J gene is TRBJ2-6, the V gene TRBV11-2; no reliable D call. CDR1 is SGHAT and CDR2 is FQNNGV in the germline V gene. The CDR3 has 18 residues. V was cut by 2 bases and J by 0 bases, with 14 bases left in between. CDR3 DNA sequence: TGTGCCAGCAGCTTAATGTTTGCAGGTATCTCTGGGGCCAACGTCCTGACTTTC. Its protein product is CASSLMFAGISGANVLTF.

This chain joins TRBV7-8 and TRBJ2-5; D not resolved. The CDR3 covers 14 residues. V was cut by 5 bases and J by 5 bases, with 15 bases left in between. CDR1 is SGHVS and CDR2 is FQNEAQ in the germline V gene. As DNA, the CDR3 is TGTGCCAGCAGCCTTGAGCGAGGCTTGGAGACCCAGTACTTC. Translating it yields CASSLERGLETQYF.

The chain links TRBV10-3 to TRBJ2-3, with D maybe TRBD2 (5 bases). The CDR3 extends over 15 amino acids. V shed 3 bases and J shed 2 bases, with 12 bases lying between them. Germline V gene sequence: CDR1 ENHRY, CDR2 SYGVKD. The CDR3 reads CAISEGADLTDTQYF. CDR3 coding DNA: TGTGCCATCAGTGAAGGAGCGGATCTCACAGATACGCAGTATTTT.

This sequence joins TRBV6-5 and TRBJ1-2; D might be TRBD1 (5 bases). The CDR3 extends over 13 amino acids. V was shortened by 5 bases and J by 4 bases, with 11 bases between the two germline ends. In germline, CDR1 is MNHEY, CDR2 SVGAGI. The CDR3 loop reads CASSLDKIYGYTF. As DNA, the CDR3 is TGTGCCAGCAGTCTGGACAAGATCTATGGCTACACCTTC.

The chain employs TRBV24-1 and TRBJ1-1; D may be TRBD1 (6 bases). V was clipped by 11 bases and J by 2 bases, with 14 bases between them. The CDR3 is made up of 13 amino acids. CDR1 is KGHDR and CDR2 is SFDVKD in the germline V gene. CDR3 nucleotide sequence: TGTGCCAGATGCAGGGGTCCAAACACTGAAGCTTTCTTT. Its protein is CARCRGPNTEAFF.

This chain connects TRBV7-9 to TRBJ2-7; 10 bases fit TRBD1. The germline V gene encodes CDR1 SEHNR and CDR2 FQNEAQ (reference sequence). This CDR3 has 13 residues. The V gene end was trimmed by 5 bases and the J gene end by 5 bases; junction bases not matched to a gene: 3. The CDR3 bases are TGTGCCAGCAGCCCGGGGACAGGGGACGAGCAGTACTTC. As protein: CASSPGTGDEQYF. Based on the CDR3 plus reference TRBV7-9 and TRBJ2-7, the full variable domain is DTGVSQNPRHKITKRGQNVTFRCDPISEHNRLYWYRQTLGQGPEFLTYFQNEAQLEKSRLLSDRFSAERPKGSFSTLEIQRTEQGDSAMYLCASSPGTGDEQYFGPGTRLTVT.

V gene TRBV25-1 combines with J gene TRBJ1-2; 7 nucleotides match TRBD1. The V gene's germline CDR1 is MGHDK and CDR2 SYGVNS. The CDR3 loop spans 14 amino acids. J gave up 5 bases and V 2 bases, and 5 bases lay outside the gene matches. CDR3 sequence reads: CASSEGGTAYGYTF. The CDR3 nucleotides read TGTGCCAGCAGTGAAGGTGGGACAGCTTATGGCTACACCTTC.

CDR3 protein: CASSLAVNQPQHF. The CDR3 nucleotides read TGTGCCAGCAGCTTAGCCGTCAATCAGCCCCAGCATTTT. The chain joins TRBV11-2 to TRBJ1-5; no clear D. The V end lost 1 base, the J end lost 3 bases, and 4 bases lay between the germline ends. CDR3 size: 13 residues. Germline V gene lookup returns CDR1 SGHAT and CDR2 FQNNGV.

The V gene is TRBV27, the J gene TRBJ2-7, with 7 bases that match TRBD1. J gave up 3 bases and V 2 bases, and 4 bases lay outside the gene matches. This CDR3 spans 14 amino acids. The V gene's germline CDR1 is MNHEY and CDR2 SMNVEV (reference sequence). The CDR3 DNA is TGTGCCAGCAGTTTAGGCAGGGGGATCTACGAGCAGTACTTC. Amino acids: CASSLGRGIYEQYF.

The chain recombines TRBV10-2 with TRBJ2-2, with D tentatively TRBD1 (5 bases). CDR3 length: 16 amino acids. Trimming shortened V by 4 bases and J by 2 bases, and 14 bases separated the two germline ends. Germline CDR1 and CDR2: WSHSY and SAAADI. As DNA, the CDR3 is TGCGCCAGCAGTGGTTTAGAGACAGTCAACACCGGGGAGCTGTTTTTT. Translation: CASSGLETVNTGELFF.

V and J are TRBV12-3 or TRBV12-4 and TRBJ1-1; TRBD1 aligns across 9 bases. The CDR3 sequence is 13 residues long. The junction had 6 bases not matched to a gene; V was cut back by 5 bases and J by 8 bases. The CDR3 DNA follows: TGTGCCAGCAGTCCGTTACAGGGGGCAGAAGCTTTCTTT. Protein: CASSPLQGAEAFF.

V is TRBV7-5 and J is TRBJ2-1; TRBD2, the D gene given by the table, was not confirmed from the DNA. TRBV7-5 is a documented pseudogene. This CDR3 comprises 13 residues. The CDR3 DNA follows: TGTGCCAACAAGCGGGGGCCCTACAATGAGCAGTTCTTC. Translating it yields CANKRGPYNEQFF.

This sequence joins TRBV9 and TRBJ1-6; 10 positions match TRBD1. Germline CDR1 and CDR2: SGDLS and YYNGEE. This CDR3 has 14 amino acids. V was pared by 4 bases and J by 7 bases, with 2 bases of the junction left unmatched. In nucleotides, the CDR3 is TGTGCCAGCAGCCCGGGACAGGGGAATTCACCCCTCCACTTT. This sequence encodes CASSPGQGNSPLHF.

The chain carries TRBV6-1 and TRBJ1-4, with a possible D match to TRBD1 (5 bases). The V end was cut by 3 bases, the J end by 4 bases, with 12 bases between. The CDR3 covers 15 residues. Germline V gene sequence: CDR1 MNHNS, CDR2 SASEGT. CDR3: CASSDGRQFNEKLFF. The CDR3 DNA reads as TGTGCCAGCAGTGATGGAAGACAGTTTAATGAAAAACTGTTTTTT.

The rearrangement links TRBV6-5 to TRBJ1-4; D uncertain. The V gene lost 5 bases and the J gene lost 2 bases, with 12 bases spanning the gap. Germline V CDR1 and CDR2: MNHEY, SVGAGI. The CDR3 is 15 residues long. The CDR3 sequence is CASSRWSGTNEKLFF. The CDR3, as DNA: TGTGCCAGCAGTCGCTGGTCGGGTACTAATGAAAAACTGTTTTTT.

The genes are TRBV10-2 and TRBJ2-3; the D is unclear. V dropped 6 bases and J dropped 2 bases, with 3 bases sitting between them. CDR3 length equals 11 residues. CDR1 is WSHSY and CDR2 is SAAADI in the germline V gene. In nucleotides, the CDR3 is TGCGCCAGCAGCGTCACAGATACGCAGTATTTT. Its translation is CASSVTDTQYF.